What follows are 9 T cell receptor beta chains derived from one specimen sequenced in a study of monozygotic twins with inflammatory bowel disease. Each CDR3 protein gets one entry in TCRdb, which reprocessed the 5' RACE reads and gives no DNA. Its clone listing holds around 370,000 distinct CDR3 sequences. Sequenced: blood. The receptors were gathered from a human donor with ulcerative colitis or Crohn's disease, or a healthy co-twin of an affected twin (not recorded which).

The chain recombines TRBV28 with TRBJ2-1. CDR1 and CDR2 (germline): MDHEN, SYDVKM. The CDR3 consists of 16 residues. CDR3 amino acids: CASSLSGISSYNEQFF. Drawing the rest from reference TRBV28 and TRBJ2-1, the complete variable domain is DVKVTQSSRYLVKRTGEKVFLECVQDMDHENMFWYRQDPGLGLRLIYFSYDVKMKEKGDIPEGYSVSREKKERFSLILESASTNQTSMYLCASSLSGISSYNEQFFGPGTRLTVL.

V gene TRBV28 combines with J gene TRBJ1-5. The CDR3 runs to 13 residues. In germline, CDR1 is MDHEN, CDR2 SYDVKM. The CDR3 region is CASYNNRNQPQHF.

The chain combines TRBV29-1 with TRBJ2-3; with no DNA, the TCRdb D assignment of TRBD1 cannot be verified. From germline, CDR1 is SQVTM and CDR2 ANQGSEA. This CDR3 has 16 residues. The CDR3 region is CSVERAGAGLTDTQYF.

The chain uses TRBV6-2 or TRBV6-3 and TRBJ2-5; TCRdb designates TRBD2, a call that cannot be tested without DNA. CDR1 MNHEY and CDR2 SVGEGT come from the germline V gene. The length of the CDR3 is 15 residues. CDR3 region: CASSYSASGEETQYF.

J is TRBJ2-1 and V is TRBV12-5; TCRdb returns TRBD2, unconfirmable since there is no DNA. The germline gives CDR1 LGHNT, CDR2 FRNRAP. This CDR3 contains 20 residues. CDR3 protein: CASGLRYGLAGGSSYNEQFF.

The V and J genes are TRBV4-2 and TRBJ2-1; TCRdb reports TRBD2, a call that lacks DNA to check it against. Germline V gives CDR1 LGHNA, CDR2 YNFKEQ. CDR3 size: 16 residues. The CDR3 spells CASSPGLAGGWGEQFF.

The chain couples TRBV7-2 to TRBJ1-5; TCRdb proposes TRBD1, but this gene call is untestable without DNA. Looked up from germline, CDR1 is SGHTA and CDR2 is FQGNSA. CDR3 length: 15 amino acids. CDR3: CASSLAGQVRQPQHF.

The J gene is TRBJ1-2, the V gene TRBV7-2. In germline, CDR1 is SGHTA, CDR2 FQGNSA. This CDR3 region has 16 residues. The CDR3: CASSLATGPIPYGYTF.

The chain has TRBV7-9 and TRBJ1-1. Germline V gene data show CDR1 as SEHNR and CDR2 as FQNEAQ (reference sequence). CDR3 length equals 15 residues. This chain's CDR3 is CASIPPQGLNTEAFF.